Listed below are T cell receptor beta chains from one sample, sequenced in a study of CXCR3-negative and CXCR3-positive naive CD8 T cells. TCRdb reworked the 5' RACE reads into one entry per CDR3 protein, no DNA. Here the sample table reports 150,000 or so distinct CDR3 sequences. Input material: naive CXCR3+ CD8+ T cells from blood. The receptors derive from a human donor in good health. Some clones in this sample may be carry-over from other donors' samples. Both conserved end residues are part of each CDR3.

J: TRBJ2-1; V: TRBV11-1; CDR3: CASSSTNEQFF
J: TRBJ2-2; V: TRBV20-1; CDR3: CSARDGLPDTGELFF
J: TRBJ1-1; V: TRBV29-1; CDR3: CSVEGGGITEAFF
J: TRBJ2-7; V: TRBV7-2; CDR3: CASSPGTGDPHEQYF
J: TRBJ2-7; V: TRBV7-6; CDR3: CASSPDRYPSYEQYF
J: TRBJ2-1; V: TRBV29-1; CDR3: CSVEVTSGILNEQFF
J: TRBJ2-7; V: TRBV5-1; CDR3: CASSLTGEGVHEQYF
J: TRBJ1-1; V: TRBV7-9; CDR3: CASSLSYTEAFF
J: TRBJ1-6; V: TRBV7-3; CDR3: CASSHLGGQGNSPLHF
J: TRBJ2-2; V: TRBV6-2/TRBV6-3; CDR3: CASSRAGPTTGELFF
J: TRBJ2-7; V: TRBV4-3; CDR3: CASSQYRGYEQYF
J: TRBJ2-2; V: TRBV28; CDR3: CASSETGQELGGELFF
J: TRBJ1-6; V: TRBV28; CDR3: CASSLDNASSYNSPLHF
J: TRBJ2-1; V: TRBV28; CDR3: CASSPTGANLYNEQFF
J: TRBJ1-1; V: TRBV7-9; CDR3: CASSSGSTEAFF
J: TRBJ2-1; V: TRBV2; CDR3: CASSGGTSNNDEQFF
J: TRBJ2-1; V: TRBV20-1; CDR3: CSATTCGTYEQFF
J: TRBJ2-2; V: TRBV23-1; CDR3: CASSQSCRRFHTGELFF